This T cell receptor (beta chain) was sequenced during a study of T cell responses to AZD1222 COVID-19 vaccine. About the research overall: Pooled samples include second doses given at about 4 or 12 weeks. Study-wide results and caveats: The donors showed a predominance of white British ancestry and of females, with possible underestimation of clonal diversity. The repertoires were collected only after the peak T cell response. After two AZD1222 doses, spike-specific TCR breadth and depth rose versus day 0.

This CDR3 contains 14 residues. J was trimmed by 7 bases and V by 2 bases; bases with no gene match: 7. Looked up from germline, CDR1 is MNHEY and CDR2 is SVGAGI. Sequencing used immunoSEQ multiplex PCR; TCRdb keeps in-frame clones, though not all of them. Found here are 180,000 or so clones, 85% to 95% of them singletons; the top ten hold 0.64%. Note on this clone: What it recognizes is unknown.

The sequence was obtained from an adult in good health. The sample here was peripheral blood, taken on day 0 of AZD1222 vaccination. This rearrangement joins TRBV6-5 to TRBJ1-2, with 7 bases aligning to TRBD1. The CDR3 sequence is CASSYGGQAGGYTF. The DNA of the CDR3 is TGTGCCAGCAGTTACGGAGGACAGGCCGGTGGCTACACCTTC.